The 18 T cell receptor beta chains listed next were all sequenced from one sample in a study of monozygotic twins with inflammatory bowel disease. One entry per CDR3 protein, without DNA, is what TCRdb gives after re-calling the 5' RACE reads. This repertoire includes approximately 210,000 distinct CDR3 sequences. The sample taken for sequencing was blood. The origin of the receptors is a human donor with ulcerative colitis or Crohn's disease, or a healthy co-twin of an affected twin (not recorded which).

CDR3 region: CASSFGAGDGIRNEQFF. V gene TRBV7-9 combines with J gene TRBJ2-1; the TRBD1 assignment by TCRdb is unverifiable without DNA. This CDR3 comprises 17 residues. Germline assignment: CDR1 SEHNR and CDR2 FQNEAQ (reference sequence).

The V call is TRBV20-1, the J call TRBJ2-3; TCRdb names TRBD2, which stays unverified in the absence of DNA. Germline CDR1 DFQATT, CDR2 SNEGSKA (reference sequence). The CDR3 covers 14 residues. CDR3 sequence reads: CSAMLGLAPDTQYF.

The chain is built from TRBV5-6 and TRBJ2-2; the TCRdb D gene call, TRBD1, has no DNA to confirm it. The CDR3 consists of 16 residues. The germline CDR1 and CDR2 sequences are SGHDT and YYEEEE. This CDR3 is CASSPGGPGLAGELFF. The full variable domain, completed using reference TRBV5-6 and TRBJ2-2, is DAGVTQSPTHLIKTRGQQVTLRCSPKSGHDTVSWYQQALGQGPQFIFQYYEEEERQRGNFPDRFSGHQFPNYSSELNVNALLLGDSALYLCASSPGGPGLAGELFFGEGSRLTVL.

This CDR3 reads CSASTRAPSSYNEQFF. The chain combines TRBV20-1 with TRBJ2-1; checking the TCRdb D call of TRBD1 is not possible without DNA. CDR1 is DFQATT and CDR2 is SNEGSKA in the germline V gene (reference sequence). The CDR3 length is 16 residues.

Here the CDR3 reads CASSSTGTGFRTQYF. The chain employs TRBV5-1 and TRBJ2-5; TCRdb indicates TRBD1, and absent DNA this call remains unverified. Germline assignment: CDR1 SGHRS and CDR2 YFSETQ. The CDR3 totals 15 residues.

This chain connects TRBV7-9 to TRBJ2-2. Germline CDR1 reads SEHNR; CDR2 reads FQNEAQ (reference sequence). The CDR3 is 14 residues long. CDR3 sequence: CASSLDGSTGELFF. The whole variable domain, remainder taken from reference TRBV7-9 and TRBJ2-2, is DTGVSQNPRHKITKRGQNVTFRCDPISEHNRLYWYRQTLGQGPEFLTYFQNEAQLEKSRLLSDRFSAERPKGSFSTLEIQRTEQGDSAMYLCASSLDGSTGELFFGEGSRLTVL.

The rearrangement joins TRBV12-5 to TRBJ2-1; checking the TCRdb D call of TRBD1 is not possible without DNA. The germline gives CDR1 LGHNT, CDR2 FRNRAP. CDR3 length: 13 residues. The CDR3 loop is CASGLVRGDEQFF.

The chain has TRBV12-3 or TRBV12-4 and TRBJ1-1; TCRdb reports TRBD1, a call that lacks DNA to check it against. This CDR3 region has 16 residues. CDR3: CASTWTGSLRNTEAFF.

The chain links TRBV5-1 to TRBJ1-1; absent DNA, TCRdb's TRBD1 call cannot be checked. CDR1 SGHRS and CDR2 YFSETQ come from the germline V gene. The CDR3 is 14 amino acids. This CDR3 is CASSQQAGGTEAFF.

CDR3 amino acids: CASSLLTSGINEQFF. The chain recombines TRBV5-1 with TRBJ2-1; TCRdb's D call of TRBD2 is untestable without DNA. The CDR3 extends over 15 amino acids. Germline V lookup: CDR1 SGHRS, CDR2 YFSETQ. The whole variable domain, remainder taken from reference TRBV5-1 and TRBJ2-1, is KAGVTQTPRYLIKTRGQQVTLSCSPISGHRSVSWYQQTPGQGLQFLFEYFSETQRNKGNFPGRFSGRQFSNSRSEMNVSTLELGDSALYLCASSLLTSGINEQFFGPGTRLTVL.

The CDR3 reads CASSPPQGWSFF. V and J are TRBV28 and TRBJ1-1; the D call of TRBD1 rests on TCRdb alone, since no DNA is present to check it. CDR1 is MDHEN and CDR2 is SYDVKM in the germline V gene. This CDR3 is built from 12 residues.

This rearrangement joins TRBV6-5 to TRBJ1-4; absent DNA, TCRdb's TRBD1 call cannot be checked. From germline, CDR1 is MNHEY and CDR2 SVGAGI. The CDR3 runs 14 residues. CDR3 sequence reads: CASSYLTGNEKLFF.

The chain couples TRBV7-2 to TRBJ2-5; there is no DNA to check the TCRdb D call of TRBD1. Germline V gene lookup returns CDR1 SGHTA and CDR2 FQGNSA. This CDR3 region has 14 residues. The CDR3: CASSPTRGQETQYF.

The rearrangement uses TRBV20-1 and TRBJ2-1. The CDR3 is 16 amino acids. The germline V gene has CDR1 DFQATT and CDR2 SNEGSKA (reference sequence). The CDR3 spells CSASVDRRARLNEQFF.

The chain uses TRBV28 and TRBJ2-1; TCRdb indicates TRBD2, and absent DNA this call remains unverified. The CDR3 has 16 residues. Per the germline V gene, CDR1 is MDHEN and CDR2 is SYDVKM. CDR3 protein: CASSPGGASSYNEQFF.

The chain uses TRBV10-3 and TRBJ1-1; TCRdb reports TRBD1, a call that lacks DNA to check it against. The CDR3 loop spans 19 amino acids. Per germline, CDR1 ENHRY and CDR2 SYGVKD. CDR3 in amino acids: CAISESSGTGRAPSGEAFF.

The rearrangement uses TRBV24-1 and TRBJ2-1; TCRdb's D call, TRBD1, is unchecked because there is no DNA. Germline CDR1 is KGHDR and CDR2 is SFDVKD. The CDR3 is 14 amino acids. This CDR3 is CATSDTGYHGEQFF.

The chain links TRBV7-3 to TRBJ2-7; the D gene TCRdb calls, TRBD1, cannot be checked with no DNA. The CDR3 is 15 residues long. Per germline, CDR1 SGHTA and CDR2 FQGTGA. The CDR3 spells CASSSSGQGSYEQYF.